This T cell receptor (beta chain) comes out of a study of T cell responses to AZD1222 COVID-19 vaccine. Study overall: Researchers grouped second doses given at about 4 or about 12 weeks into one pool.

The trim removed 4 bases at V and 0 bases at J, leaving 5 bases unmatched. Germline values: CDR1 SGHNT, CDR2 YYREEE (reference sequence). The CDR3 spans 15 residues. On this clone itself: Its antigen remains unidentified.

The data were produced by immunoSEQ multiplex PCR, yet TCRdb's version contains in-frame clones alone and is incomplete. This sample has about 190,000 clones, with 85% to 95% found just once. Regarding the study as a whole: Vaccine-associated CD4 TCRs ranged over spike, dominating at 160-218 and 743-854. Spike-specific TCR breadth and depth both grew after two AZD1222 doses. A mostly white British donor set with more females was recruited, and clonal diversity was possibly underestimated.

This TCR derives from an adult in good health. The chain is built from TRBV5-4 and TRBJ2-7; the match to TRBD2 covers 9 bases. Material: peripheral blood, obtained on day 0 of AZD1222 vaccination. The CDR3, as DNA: TGTGCCAGCAGCGCGACTAGCGGTCCCTCCTACGAGCAGTACTTC. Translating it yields CASSATSGPSYEQYF.